This T cell receptor beta chain comes out of a study of cytomegalovirus exposure and HLA in healthy donors. Only one count was recorded for this clone. The germline gives CDR1 MNHNS, CDR2 SASEGT. V shed 5 bases and J shed 6 bases, with 12 bases lying between them. The CDR3 is 13 amino acids. Profiled with immunoSEQ multiplex PCR; TCRdb holds only in-frame clones, not every one. The table records around 150,000 clones, 91% of them present only once. This clonotype was sampled from a woman between 18 and 29 years old in good health and CMV-seropositive. Specimen: PBMCs. This rearrangement joins TRBV6-1 to TRBJ2-3; TRBD2 is a possible D gene (7 bases). CDR3 coding DNA: TGTGCCAGCAGTCCCAGGGGAGGGGATACGCAGTATTTT. Amino acid sequence: CASSPRGGDTQYF.